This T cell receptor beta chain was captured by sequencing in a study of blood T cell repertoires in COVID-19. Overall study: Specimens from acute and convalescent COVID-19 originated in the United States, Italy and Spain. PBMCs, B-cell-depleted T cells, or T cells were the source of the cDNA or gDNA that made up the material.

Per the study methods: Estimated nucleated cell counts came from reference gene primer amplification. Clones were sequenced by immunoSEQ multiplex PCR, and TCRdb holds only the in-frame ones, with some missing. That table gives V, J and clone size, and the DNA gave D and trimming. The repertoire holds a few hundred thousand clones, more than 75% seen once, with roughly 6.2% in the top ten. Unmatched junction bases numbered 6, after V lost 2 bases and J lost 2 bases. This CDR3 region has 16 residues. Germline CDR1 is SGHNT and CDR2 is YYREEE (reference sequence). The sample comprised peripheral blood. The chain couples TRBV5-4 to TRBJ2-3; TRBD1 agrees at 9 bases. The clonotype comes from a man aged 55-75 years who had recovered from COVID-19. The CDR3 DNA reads TGTGCCAGCAGCTTAGGGGGACAGGGATTCACAGATACGCAGTATTTT. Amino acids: CASSLGGQGFTDTQYF.